This T cell receptor (beta chain) was obtained from a study of tumor-infiltrating lymphocytes in oesophageal squamous cell carcinoma. Unmatched junction bases numbered 12, after V lost 4 bases and J lost 15 bases. Germline lookup yields CDR1 SGHRS and CDR2 YFSETQ. The CDR3 spans 14 residues. TCRdb called the PCR reads again in MiXCR, with one record for every CDR3 protein. This repertoire shows approximately 9,700 distinct CDR3 sequences, approximately 62% found once; its top ten account for around 35%. Sample share makes this clonotype medium-sized. This TCR derives from a male donor with esophageal squamous cell carcinoma. The chain links TRBV5-1 to TRBJ2-1; 11 bases line up with TRBD2. Material: esophageal tumor tissue. CDR3 in DNA: TGCGCCAGCAGCCCGAAACTAGCGGGAGAGGTAGTGTTCTTC. Protein product: CASSPKLAGEVVFF.